This record concerns one TCR beta chain sequence. This specimen comes from a study of blood T cell repertoires in COVID-19. Overall study context: COVID-19 samples from acute and convalescent phases originated in the United States, Italy and Spain. Sample material is recorded as cDNA or gDNA derived from T cells, B-cell-depleted T cells, or PBMCs.

Per the original data handling: Amplification from reference gene primers served as the basis for estimated nucleated cell counts. TCRdb's table, derived via immunoSEQ multiplex PCR, lists solely in-frame clones and lacks some. Clonal size and the V and J genes are those of that table, whereas D and trimming came from the DNA. The sample consists of under 70,000 clones, about 91% of them appearing once. The clonotype originates from a woman between 70 and 85 years old with acute or convalescent COVID-19. Input material: peripheral blood.

The CDR3 DNA sequence: TGTGCCAGCAGTCCCAGGACAGGGGGCCACGAGCAGTACTTC. Translation gives CASSPRTGGHEQYF. The chain employs TRBV27 and TRBJ2-7; 11 bases match TRBD1. The CDR3 spans 14 residues. V shed 5 bases and J 5 bases; nucleotides not matched to a gene: 5. The V gene's germline CDR1 is MNHEY and CDR2 SMNVEV (reference sequence).